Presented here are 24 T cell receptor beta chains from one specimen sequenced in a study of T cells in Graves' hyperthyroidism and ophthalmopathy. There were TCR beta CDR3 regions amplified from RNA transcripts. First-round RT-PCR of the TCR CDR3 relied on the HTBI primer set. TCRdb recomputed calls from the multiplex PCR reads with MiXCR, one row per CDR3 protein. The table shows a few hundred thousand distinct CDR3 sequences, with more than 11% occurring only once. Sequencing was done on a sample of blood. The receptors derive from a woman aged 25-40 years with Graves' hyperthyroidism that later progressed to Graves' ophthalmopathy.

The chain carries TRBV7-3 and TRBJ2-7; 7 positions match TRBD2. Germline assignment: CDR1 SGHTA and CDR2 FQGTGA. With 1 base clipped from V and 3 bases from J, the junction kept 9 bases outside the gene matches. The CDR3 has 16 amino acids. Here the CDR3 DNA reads TGTGCCAGCAGCTTAAGAGGGAGGGCCTGGATCTACGAGCAGTACTTC. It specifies CASSLRGRAWIYEQYF.

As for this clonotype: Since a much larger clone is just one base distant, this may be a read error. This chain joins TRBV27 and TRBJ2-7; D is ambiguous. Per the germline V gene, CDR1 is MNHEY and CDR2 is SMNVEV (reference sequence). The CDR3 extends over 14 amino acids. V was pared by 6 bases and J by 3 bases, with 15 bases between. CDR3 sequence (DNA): TGTGCCAGCAGCTCGGCTTGGAGCCACTACGAGCAGTACTTC. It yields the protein CASSSAWSHYEQYF.

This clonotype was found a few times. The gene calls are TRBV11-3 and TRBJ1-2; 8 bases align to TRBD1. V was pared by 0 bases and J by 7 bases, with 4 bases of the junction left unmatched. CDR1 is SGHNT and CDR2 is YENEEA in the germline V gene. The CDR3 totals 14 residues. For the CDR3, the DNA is TGTGCCAGCAGCTTAGAAGGACAGGGCCGTGGCTACACCTTC. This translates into CASSLEGQGRGYTF. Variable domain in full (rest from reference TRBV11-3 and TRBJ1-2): EAGVVQSPRYKIIEKKQPVAFWCNPISGHNTLYWYLQNLGQGPELLIRYENEEAVDDSQLPKDRFSAERLKGVDSTLKIQPAELGDSAVYLCASSLEGQGRGYTFGSGTRLTVV.

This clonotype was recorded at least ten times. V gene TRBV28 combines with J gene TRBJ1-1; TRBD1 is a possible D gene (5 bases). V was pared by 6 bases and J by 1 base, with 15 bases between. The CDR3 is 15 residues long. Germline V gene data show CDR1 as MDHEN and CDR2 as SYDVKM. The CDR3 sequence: CASSPWGSTNTEAFF. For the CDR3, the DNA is TGTGCCAGCAGCCCCTGGGGGTCCACGAACACTGAAGCTTTCTTT.

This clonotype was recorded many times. CDR3 region: CAWHGQPGHYGYTF. The DNA of the CDR3 is TGTGCCTGGCACGGCCAACCGGGGCACTATGGCTACACCTTC. This chain joins TRBV30 and TRBJ1-2; tentatively, D is TRBD1 (5 bases). The CDR3 runs 14 residues. Trimming stripped 5 bases from V and 3 bases from J, with 16 bases between. Looked up from germline, CDR1 is GTSNPN and CDR2 is SVGIG (reference sequence).

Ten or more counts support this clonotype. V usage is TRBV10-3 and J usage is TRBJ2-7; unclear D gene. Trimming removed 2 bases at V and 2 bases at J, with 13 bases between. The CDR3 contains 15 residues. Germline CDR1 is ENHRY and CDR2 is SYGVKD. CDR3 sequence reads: CAISETEPRPYEQYF. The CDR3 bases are TGTGCCATCAGTGAGACTGAGCCTCGACCCTACGAGCAGTACTTC.

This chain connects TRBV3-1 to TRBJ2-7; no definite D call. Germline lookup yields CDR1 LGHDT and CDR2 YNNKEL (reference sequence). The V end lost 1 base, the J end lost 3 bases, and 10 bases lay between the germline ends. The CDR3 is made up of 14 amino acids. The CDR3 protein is CASSQAGAIYEQYF. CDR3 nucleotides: TGTGCCAGCAGCCAAGCAGGTGCGATCTACGAGCAGTACTTC.

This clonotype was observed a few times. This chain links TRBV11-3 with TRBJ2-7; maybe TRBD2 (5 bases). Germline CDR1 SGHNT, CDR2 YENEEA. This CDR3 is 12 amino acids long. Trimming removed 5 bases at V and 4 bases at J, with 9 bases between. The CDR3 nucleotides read TGTGCCAGCAGCGACCGACTATACGAGCAGTACTTC. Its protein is CASSDRLYEQYF.

DNA of the CDR3: TGTGCCATCAGTGATACCGGGTCCGCCAAAAACATTCAGTACTTC. Its protein is CAISDTGSAKNIQYF. The rearrangement joins TRBV10-3 to TRBJ2-4; the D is unclear. Germline V gives CDR1 ENHRY, CDR2 SYGVKD. The CDR3 has 15 residues. V lost 3 bases to trimming and J lost 1 base, with 10 bases between them.

The CDR3: CASSFRGKITPLHF. The CDR3 DNA reads TGTGCCAGCAGCTTTCGGGGGAAAATAACACCCCTCCACTTT. This chain uses TRBV5-4 with TRBJ1-6; maybe TRBD1 (5 bases). Trimming removed 2 bases from V and 11 bases from J, with 14 bases in between. The CDR3 is 14 amino acids. CDR1 and CDR2 from the germline V gene are SGHNT and YYREEE (reference sequence).

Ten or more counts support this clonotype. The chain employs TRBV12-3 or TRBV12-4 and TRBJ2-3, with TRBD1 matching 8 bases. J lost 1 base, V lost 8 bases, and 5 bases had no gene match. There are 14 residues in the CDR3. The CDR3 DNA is TGTGCCAGCCGGACGGGACAGGGCACAGATACGCAGTATTTT. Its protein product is CASRTGQGTDTQYF.

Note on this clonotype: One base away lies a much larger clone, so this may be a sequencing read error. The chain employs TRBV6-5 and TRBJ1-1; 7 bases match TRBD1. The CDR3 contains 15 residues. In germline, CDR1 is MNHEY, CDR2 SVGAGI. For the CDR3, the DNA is TGTGCCAGCACTTACAACACAGGGGTGGACACTGAAGCTTTCTTT. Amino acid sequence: CASTYNTGVDTEAFF.

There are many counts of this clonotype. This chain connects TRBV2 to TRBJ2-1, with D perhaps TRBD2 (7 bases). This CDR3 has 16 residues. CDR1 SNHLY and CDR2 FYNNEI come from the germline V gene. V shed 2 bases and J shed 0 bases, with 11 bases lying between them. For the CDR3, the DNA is TGTGCCAGCAGTGAACGGGGGGCTGACTCCTACAATGAGCAGTTCTTC. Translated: CASSERGADSYNEQFF.

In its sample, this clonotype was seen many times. The CDR3 loop is CASNSIVGVPYGYTF. DNA for the CDR3: TGTGCCAGCAACTCCATCGTTGGCGTACCCTATGGCTACACCTTC. This chain uses TRBV11-2 with TRBJ1-2; D ambiguous. Trimming left V 7 bases short and J 4 bases short, with 19 bases between. The CDR3 loop spans 15 amino acids. Germline values: CDR1 SGHAT, CDR2 FQNNGV. The full variable domain, with the rest looked up from reference TRBV11-2 and TRBJ1-2, is EAGVAQSPRYKIIEKRQSVAFWCNPISGHATLYWYQQILGQGPKLLIQFQNNGVVDDSQLPKDRFSAERLKGVDSTLKIQPAKLEDSAVYLCASNSIVGVPYGYTFGSGTRLTVV.

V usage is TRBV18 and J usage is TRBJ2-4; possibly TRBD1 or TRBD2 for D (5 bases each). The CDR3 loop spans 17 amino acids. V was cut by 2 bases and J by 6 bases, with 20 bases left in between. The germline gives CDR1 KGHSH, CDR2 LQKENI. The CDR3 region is CASSPMRGPNAGNIQYF. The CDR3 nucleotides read TGTGCCAGCTCACCAATGAGGGGACCAAACGCCGGAAACATTCAGTACTTC. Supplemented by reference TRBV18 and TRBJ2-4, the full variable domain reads NAGVMQNPRHLVRRRGQEARLRCSPMKGHSHVYWYRQLPEEGLKFMVYLQKENIIDESGMPKERFSAEFPKEGPSILRIQQVVRGDSAAYFCASSPMRGPNAGNIQYFGAGTRLSVL.

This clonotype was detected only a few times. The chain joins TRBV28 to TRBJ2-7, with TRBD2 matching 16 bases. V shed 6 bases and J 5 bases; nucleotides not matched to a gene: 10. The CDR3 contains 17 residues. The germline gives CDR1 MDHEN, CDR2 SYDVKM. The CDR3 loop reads CASSSGLAGGPIHEQYF. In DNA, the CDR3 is TGTGCCAGCAGCTCGGGACTAGCGGGAGGGCCTATCCACGAGCAGTACTTC.

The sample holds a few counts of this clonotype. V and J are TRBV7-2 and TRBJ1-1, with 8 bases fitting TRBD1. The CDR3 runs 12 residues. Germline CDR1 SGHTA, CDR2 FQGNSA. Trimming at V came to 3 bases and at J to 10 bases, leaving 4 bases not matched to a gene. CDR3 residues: CASSFDDRGAFF. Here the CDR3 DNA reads TGTGCCAGCAGCTTTGATGACAGGGGAGCTTTCTTT.

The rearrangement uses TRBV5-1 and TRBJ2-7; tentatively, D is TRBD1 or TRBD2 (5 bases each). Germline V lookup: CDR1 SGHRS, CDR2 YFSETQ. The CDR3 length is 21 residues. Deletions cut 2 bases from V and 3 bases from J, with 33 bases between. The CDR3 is CASSLGTIPGPVARAFYEQYF. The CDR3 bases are TGCGCCAGCAGCTTAGGGACGATTCCAGGACCGGTGGCTAGGGCCTTCTACGAGCAGTACTTC.

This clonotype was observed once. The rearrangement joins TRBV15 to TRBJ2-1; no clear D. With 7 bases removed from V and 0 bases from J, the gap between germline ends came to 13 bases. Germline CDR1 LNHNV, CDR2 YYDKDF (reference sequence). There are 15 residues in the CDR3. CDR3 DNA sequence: TGTGCCACCACCCAGACCCAGAGCTCCTACAATGAGCAGTTCTTC. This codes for CATTQTQSSYNEQFF.

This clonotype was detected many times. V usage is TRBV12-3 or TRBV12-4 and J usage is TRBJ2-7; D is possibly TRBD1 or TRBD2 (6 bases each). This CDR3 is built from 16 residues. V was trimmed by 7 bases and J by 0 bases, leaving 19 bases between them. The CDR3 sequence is CASTTGSAGNSYEQYF. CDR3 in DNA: TGTGCCAGCACCACAGGGTCGGCGGGGAACTCCTACGAGCAGTACTTC.

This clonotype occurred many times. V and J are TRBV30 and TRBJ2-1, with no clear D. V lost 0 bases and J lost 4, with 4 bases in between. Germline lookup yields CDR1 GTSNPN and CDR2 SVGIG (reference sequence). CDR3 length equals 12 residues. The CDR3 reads CAWSVRYNEQFF. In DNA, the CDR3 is TGTGCCTGGAGTGTCCGATACAATGAGCAGTTCTTC.

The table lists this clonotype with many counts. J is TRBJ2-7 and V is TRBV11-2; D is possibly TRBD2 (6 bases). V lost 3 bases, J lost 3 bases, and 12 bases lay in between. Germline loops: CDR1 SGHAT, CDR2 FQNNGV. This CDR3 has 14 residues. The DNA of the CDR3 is TGTGCCAGCAGCTTTCACGCGGGGATCTACGAGCAGTACTTC. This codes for CASSFHAGIYEQYF.

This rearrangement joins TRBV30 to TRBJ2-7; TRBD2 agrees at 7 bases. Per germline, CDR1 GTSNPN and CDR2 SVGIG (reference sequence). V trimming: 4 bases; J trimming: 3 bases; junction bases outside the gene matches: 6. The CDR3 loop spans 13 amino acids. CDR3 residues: CAWNQGGSYEQYF. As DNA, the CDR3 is TGTGCCTGGAACCAGGGAGGGAGCTACGAGCAGTACTTC.

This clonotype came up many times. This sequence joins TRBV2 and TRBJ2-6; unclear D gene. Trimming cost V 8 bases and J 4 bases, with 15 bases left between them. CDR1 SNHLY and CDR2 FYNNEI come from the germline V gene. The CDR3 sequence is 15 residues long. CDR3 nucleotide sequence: TGTGCCAGCGCTACCCCAGCGACAGGGGCCAACGTCCTGACTTTC. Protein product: CASATPATGANVLTF.